Shown below are 25 T cell receptor beta chains from a single sample sequenced in a study of T cells in Graves' hyperthyroidism and ophthalmopathy. The investigators amplified TCR beta CDR3 regions from RNA transcripts. HTBI primers were employed in a first-round RT-PCR of the TCR CDR3. MiXCR, run by TCRdb on the multiplex PCR reads, gives a single entry per CDR3 protein. The data hold around 600,000 distinct CDR3 sequences, with more than 14% observed a single time. The sample comprised blood. The receptor set was obtained from a woman in her 50s with Graves' ophthalmopathy.

The V and J genes are TRBV18 and TRBJ1-3; D gene unclear. The CDR3 sequence is 15 residues long. Per the germline V gene, CDR1 is KGHSH and CDR2 is LQKENI. V was clipped by 0 bases and J by 4 bases, with 10 bases between them. The CDR3 DNA follows: TGTGCCAGCTCACCACCGGTAGGGATCGGAAACACCATATATTTT. Encoded protein: CASSPPVGIGNTIYF. Variable domain in full (rest from reference TRBV18 and TRBJ1-3): NAGVMQNPRHLVRRRGQEARLRCSPMKGHSHVYWYRQLPEEGLKFMVYLQKENIIDESGMPKERFSAEFPKEGPSILRIQQVVRGDSAAYFCASSPPVGIGNTIYFGEGSWLTVV.

This clonotype was seen many times. The chain joins TRBV20-1 to TRBJ2-7; 7 nucleotides match TRBD2. Per the germline V gene, CDR1 is DFQATT and CDR2 is SNEGSKA (reference sequence). V was clipped by 2 bases and J by 6 bases; unmatched bases: 10. CDR3 size: 14 residues. CDR3 sequence reads: CSARYGGGSGEQYF. CDR3 nucleotide sequence: TGCAGTGCTAGATATGGGGGAGGGTCTGGCGAGCAGTACTTC.

In its sample, this clonotype was seen many times. The chain carries TRBV7-7 and TRBJ2-1; 8 bases are shared with TRBD2. The CDR3 covers 14 residues. Germline V lookup: CDR1 SSHAT, CDR2 FNYEAQ (reference sequence). CDR3 residues: CASGEGLVGNEQFF. DNA for the CDR3: TGTGCTAGCGGGGAGGGACTAGTTGGCAATGAGCAGTTCTTC.

This clonotype came up a few times. The chain is built from TRBV19 and TRBJ2-7; 7 positions match TRBD1. The CDR3 runs 14 residues. J lost 6 bases, V lost 1 base, and 6 bases had no gene match. Germline V gene data show CDR1 as LNHDA and CDR2 as SQIVND (reference sequence). DNA of the CDR3: TGTGCCAGTAGTATAGGGACAGGACTCTCCGAGCAGTACTTC. Residues: CASSIGTGLSEQYF.

This clonotype came up many times. V gene TRBV28 combines with J gene TRBJ2-2; no clear D. Looked up from germline, CDR1 is MDHEN and CDR2 is SYDVKM. V lost 2 bases and J 2 bases, leaving 9 bases between the germline ends. The CDR3 loop spans 15 amino acids. Here the CDR3 DNA reads TGTGCCAGCAGTTTAGAACAGATTAACACCGGGGAGCTGTTTTTT. This codes for CASSLEQINTGELFF.

This clonotype appeared many times. V and J are TRBV20-1 and TRBJ2-7; 8 bases match TRBD1. V lost 2 bases, J lost 4 bases, and 1 base stayed unmatched. Looked up from germline, CDR1 is DFQATT and CDR2 is SNEGSKA (reference sequence). The length of the CDR3 is 12 residues. The CDR3 DNA reads as TGCAGTGCTAGACACAGGGGGTACGAGCAGTACTTC. Its protein is CSARHRGYEQYF.

There are many counts of this clonotype. The gene calls are TRBV20-1 and TRBJ1-4, with 9 bases fitting TRBD1. Looked up from germline, CDR1 is DFQATT and CDR2 is SNEGSKA (reference sequence). The CDR3 length is 15 residues. V lost 2 bases, J lost 5 bases, and 6 bases stayed unmatched. The chain's CDR3 is CSARSAGTGNEKLFF. The CDR3 nucleotides read TGCAGTGCTAGATCCGCGGGGACAGGGAATGAAAAACTGTTTTTT.

This clonotype was seen ten or more times. This rearrangement joins TRBV15 to TRBJ2-1, with TRBD2 identical over 7 bases. Germline CDR1 reads LNHNV; CDR2 reads YYDKDF (reference sequence). The CDR3 spans 16 residues. The V segment lost 1 base and the J segment 8 bases; nucleotides outside the gene matches: 11. CDR3: CATSRVRGSTGYEQFF. CDR3 DNA sequence: TGTGCCACCAGCAGAGTCCGCGGGAGCACCGGGTATGAGCAGTTCTTC.

This clonotype was seen a few times. V usage is TRBV7-8 and J usage is TRBJ1-2; tentatively, D is TRBD1 (5 bases). Trimming removed 5 bases from V and 8 bases from J, with 15 bases in between. The CDR3 runs to 13 residues. The germline V gene encodes CDR1 SGHVS and CDR2 FQNEAQ. DNA of the CDR3: TGTGCCAGCAGCCCCCGGGGGGTGAGAGGCTACACCTTC. It encodes CASSPRGVRGYTF.

V usage is TRBV12-3 or TRBV12-4 and J usage is TRBJ2-3, with D perhaps TRBD1 or TRBD2 (6 bases each). V was pared by 2 bases and J by 4 bases, with 10 bases between. The CDR3 is 14 residues long. The CDR3 spells CASSLRGDADTQYF. The CDR3 DNA sequence: TGTGCCAGCAGTTTAAGGGGGGACGCAGATACGCAGTATTTT.

The chain has TRBV6-5 and TRBJ2-1, with D perhaps matching TRBD1 (6 bases). Per the germline V gene, CDR1 is MNHEY and CDR2 is SVGAGI. Trimming took 4 bases from V and 14 from J, leaving 15 bases between them. The CDR3 contains 12 residues. CDR3 residues: CASSSPGAGEFF. The CDR3 region has the DNA TGTGCCAGCAGTTCGCCAGGGGCAGGCGAGTTCTTC.

On this clonotype: No conserved phenylalanine or tryptophan ends this CDR3, so it is likely a read error. This rearrangement joins TRBV15 to TRBJ1-1; maybe TRBD1 (6 bases). V shed 0 bases and J shed 1 base, with 9 bases lying between them. The germline gives CDR1 LNHNV, CDR2 YYDKDF (reference sequence). This CDR3 contains 15 residues. This chain's CDR3 is CATSRDRGANTEAFS. DNA for the CDR3: TGTGCCACCAGCAGAGATAGGGGGGCGAACACTGAAGCTTTCTCT.

This clonotype was counted many times. The DNA of the CDR3 is TGTGCCAGCAGACTAGATCTCTACAATGAGCAGTTCTTC. It translates to CASRLDLYNEQFF. The chain couples TRBV14 to TRBJ2-1; tentative D call: TRBD2 (5 bases). CDR3 length: 13 residues. The V gene lost 6 bases and the J gene lost 3 bases, with 9 bases spanning the gap. Germline V gives CDR1 SGHDN, CDR2 FVKESK.

Many counts were recorded for this clonotype. The chain is built from TRBV11-2 and TRBJ2-2, with TRBD2 matching 7 bases. The CDR3 is 15 amino acids. Germline V gene lookup returns CDR1 SGHAT and CDR2 FQNNGV. J lost 3 bases, V lost 5 bases, and 6 bases had no gene match. CDR3 region: CASSPPGLYTGELFF. For the CDR3, the DNA is TGTGCCAGCAGCCCTCCGGGACTATACACCGGGGAGCTGTTTTTT.

The chain links TRBV29-1 to TRBJ2-1; D is possibly TRBD1 or TRBD2 (5 bases each). Germline CDR1 reads SQVTM; CDR2 reads ANQGSEA. This CDR3 has 15 residues. The V end lost 8 bases, the J end lost 0 bases, and 17 bases lay between the germline ends. This CDR3 is CSTVGSGSSYNEQFF. The CDR3 region has the DNA TGCAGCACCGTAGGGTCAGGGAGCTCCTACAATGAGCAGTTCTTC.

This clonotype was counted at least ten times. The CDR3 DNA sequence: TGTGCCAGCAGCTTAGGCCCCGGGACACCTTTTAATGAGCAGTTCTTC. Its translation is CASSLGPGTPFNEQFF. J is TRBJ2-1 and V is TRBV7-9, with a tentative D call TRBD1 (6 bases). Germline V CDR1 and CDR2: SEHNR, FQNEAQ (reference sequence). This CDR3 has 16 amino acids. Trimming pared 1 base from V and 7 bases from J, leaving 17 bases between.

The table lists this clonotype with a few counts. J is TRBJ2-6 and V is TRBV15; D unresolved. Germline V gene sequence: CDR1 LNHNV, CDR2 YYDKDF (reference sequence). CDR3 length: 16 residues. V dropped 5 bases and J dropped 2 bases, with 13 bases sitting between them. This CDR3 reads CATSAKPSTGANVLTF. As DNA, the CDR3 is TGTGCCACCAGCGCGAAACCTTCCACTGGGGCCAACGTCCTGACTTTC.

There are a few counts of this clonotype. This chain links TRBV6-6 with TRBJ2-3; maybe TRBD1 (5 bases). Germline CDR1 MNHNY, CDR2 SVGAGI (reference sequence). V lost 2 bases to trimming and J lost 6 bases, with 15 bases between them. This CDR3 contains 15 residues. The CDR3 bases are TGTGCCAGCAGTTACAGGGGCAGCCCTGGGGATACGCAGTATTTT. Encoded protein: CASSYRGSPGDTQYF.

Ten or more counts support this clonotype. V gene TRBV12-3 or TRBV12-4 combines with J gene TRBJ1-2, with 7 bases identical to TRBD1. The CDR3 sequence is 16 residues long. V lost 1 base and J lost 5; bases outside the gene matches: 10. The CDR3 sequence: CASSLDSTGRGYGYTF. The CDR3 DNA reads as TGTGCCAGCAGTTTAGATTCGACAGGGAGAGGGTATGGCTACACCTTC.

The J gene is TRBJ2-7, the V gene TRBV11-2, with D possibly matching TRBD1 (6 bases). The CDR3 runs 16 residues. V gave up 1 base and J gave up 2 bases, with 15 bases separating them. CDR1 is SGHAT, CDR2 FQNNGV, per germline. The CDR3, as DNA: TGTGCCAGCAGCTTAGGTCAAGTGCAGGGGACCTACGAGCAGTACTTC. Its translation is CASSLGQVQGTYEQYF.

This clonotype was picked up a small number of times. This chain uses TRBV4-2 with TRBJ1-2, with D perhaps TRBD1 (5 bases). Looked up from germline, CDR1 is LGHNA and CDR2 is YNFKEQ. The V gene lost 0 bases and the J gene lost 3 bases, with 11 bases spanning the gap. The CDR3 sequence is 15 residues long. The CDR3 DNA reads as TGTGCCAGCAGCCAAGATCGTCGGGACCACTATGGCTACACCTTC. Its protein product is CASSQDRRDHYGYTF.

This clonotype was observed a few times. The chain is built from TRBV24-1 and TRBJ2-7, with TRBD2 identical over 11 bases. The germline gives CDR1 KGHDR, CDR2 SFDVKD. The CDR3 runs 16 residues. Trimming cost V 4 bases and J 2 bases; bases outside gene matches: 6. The chain's CDR3 is CATSDFTSGGTYEQYF. Written as DNA, the CDR3 is TGTGCCACCAGTGACTTCACTAGCGGGGGAACCTACGAGCAGTACTTC.

This chain uses TRBV20-1 with TRBJ2-6; the D gene could be TRBD1 or TRBD2 (5 bases each). Germline lookup yields CDR1 DFQATT and CDR2 SNEGSKA (reference sequence). Trimming removed 6 bases from V and 2 bases from J, with 17 bases in between. The CDR3 runs 16 residues. In DNA form, the CDR3 reads TGCAGTGCACGTCGCCCTCAGGGAGCTGGGGCCAACGTCCTGACTTTC. Its protein is CSARRPQGAGANVLTF.

The rearrangement uses TRBV5-1 and TRBJ1-3; TRBD1 aligns across 8 bases. CDR1 and CDR2 (germline): SGHRS, YFSETQ. The CDR3 loop spans 15 amino acids. Trimming at V came to 3 bases and at J to 4 bases, leaving 6 bases not matched to a gene. The CDR3 region has the DNA TGCGCCAGCAGCTACGGACAGGGTGGGGGAAACACCATATATTTT. This encodes CASSYGQGGGNTIYF.

In this sample, this clonotype turned up a few times. This may stem from a read error, because a much larger clone lies one nucleotide away. This chain joins TRBV20-1 and TRBJ1-5, with D perhaps matching TRBD1 (6 bases). Germline V gene sequence: CDR1 DFQATT, CDR2 SNEGSKA (reference sequence). Deletions cut 6 bases from V and 5 bases from J, with 14 bases between. The CDR3 is made up of 13 amino acids. CDR3 nucleotides: TGCAGTGCCACGACGGGGGGCCATCAGCCCCAGCATTTT. Its protein product is CSATTGGHQPQHF.